This T cell receptor beta chain stems from a study of tumor-infiltrating lymphocytes in primary liver carcinoma. Study background: Every sample contained roughly 3.5 to 7.13 million productive TCRbeta reads, and these numbers were similar from one tissue type to another. Study-level findings and limits: Against blood, tumors held a significantly higher top-250-clone fraction (p = 0.039). Relative to tumor region pairs, the tumor-adjacent and tumor-blood pairs showed overlap that was lower.

Priming with a constant-region primer yielded TCR beta cDNA from roughly 500 ng total RNA. For TCR beta, libraries were produced by three nested multiplex PCR rounds using slightly modified ARM-PCR. For about 11 cycles apiece, the opening two PCR rounds ran with TRBV1-TRBV30 forward primers and a C-beta reverse primer. TCRdb ran MiXCR on the multiplex PCR reads and lists one entry per CDR3 protein. The sample holds around 120,000 distinct CDR3 sequences, around two thirds seen once. This CDR3 has 13 residues. The germline V gene encodes CDR1 SNHLY and CDR2 FYNNEI. Joint extraction of RNA and DNA used roughly 19-32 mg of bulk tissue that was unsorted. Resection treated the patients' primary liver carcinoma. Comments on this clonotype: What it binds is not known. One junction end disagrees with the germline gene, perhaps due to a read error.

The sequencing sample was made of tumor-adjacent normal liver tissue. This receptor was identified in a woman in her fifties or sixties with primary liver carcinoma and hepatitis B virus infection. The chain employs TRBV2 and TRBJ2-3; D is ambiguous. CDR3 nucleotides: TGTGCCAGCAGTGTAGGGTTGCCAGACACGCAGTATTTT. It translates to CASSVGLPDTQYF.